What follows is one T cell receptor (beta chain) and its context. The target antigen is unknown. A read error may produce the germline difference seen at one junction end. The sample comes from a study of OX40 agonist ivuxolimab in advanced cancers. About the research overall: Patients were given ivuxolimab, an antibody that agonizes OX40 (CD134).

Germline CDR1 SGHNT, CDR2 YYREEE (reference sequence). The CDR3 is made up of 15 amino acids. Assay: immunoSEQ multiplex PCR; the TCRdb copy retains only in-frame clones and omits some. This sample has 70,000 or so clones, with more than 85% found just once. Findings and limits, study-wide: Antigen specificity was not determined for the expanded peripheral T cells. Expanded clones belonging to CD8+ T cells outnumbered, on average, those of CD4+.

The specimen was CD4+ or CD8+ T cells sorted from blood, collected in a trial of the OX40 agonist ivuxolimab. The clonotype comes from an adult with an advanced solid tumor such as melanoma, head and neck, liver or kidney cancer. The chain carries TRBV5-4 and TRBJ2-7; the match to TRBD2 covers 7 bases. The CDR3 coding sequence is TGTGCCAGCACCTTGGGTGGTAGCGGGCCCTACGAGCAGTACTTC. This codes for CASTLGGSGPYEQYF.